These T cell receptor beta chains were read from a single sample in a study of tumor and adjacent non-tumor tissue in lung cancer. MiXCR, applied by TCRdb to the multiplex PCR reads, yields one record per CDR3 protein. The repertoire includes about 75,000 distinct CDR3 sequences, around 65% of them detected once, and roughly 26% sits in the top ten. The material sequenced was distant non-tumor lung tissue. These receptors were obtained from a woman between 45 and 60 years old with non-small cell lung cancer. The CDR3 runs from the conserved cysteine through the conserved F or W. Each record gives: V gene, CDR3 length, clone size, J gene, D gene, CDR3 DNA, CDR3 protein. D genes are given only for firm matches. Expanded clones get a size class; other rows say once, few or many, or leave the size out.

TRBV11-2	14	NA	TRBJ2-7	TRBD2	TGTGCCAGCCCTTGGGCTAGCGGTTCCTACGAGCAGTACTTC	CASPWASGSYEQYF
TRBV20-1	14	many	TRBJ2-7	NA	TGCAGTGCCTACCCCCCAGCGGACTCCTACGAGCAGTACTTC	CSAYPPADSYEQYF
TRBV11-2	13	many	TRBJ2-5	NA	TGTGCCAGCAGCGACGGGACCCAAGAGACCCAGTACTTC	CASSDGTQETQYF
TRBV5-6	15	NA	TRBJ2-3	TRBD2	TGTGTCAGCAGCCAATTAGCGGGAGCAAGAGATGCGCAGTATTTT	CVSSQLAGARDAQYF
TRBV4-3	16	NA	TRBJ2-1	TRBD2	TGTGCCAGTAGCCAAGAATACGCTAGCGGGAGGGTTAGCGGGTTCTTC	CASSQEYASGRVSGFF
TRBV6-6	16	medium-sized	TRBJ2-2	TRBD2	TGTGCCAGCAGTCCGGGACTAGCGGGAGGAGCCGGGGAGCTGTTTTTT	CASSPGLAGGAGELFF
TRBV7-3	17	NA	TRBJ2-1	TRBD1	TGTGCCAGCAGGTCCCTCGACAGGGTTGGTAAGAACAATGAGCAGTTCTTC	CASRSLDRVGKNNEQFF
TRBV28	17	once	TRBJ1-1	NA	TGTGCCAGCAGTTCGACTGACAAGGGACCCCTGAACACTGAAGCTTTCTTT	CASSSTDKGPLNTEAFF
TRBV12-3/TRBV12-4	13	NA	TRBJ1-6	NA	TGTGCCAGCAGACAATCAGGGATCTCCCGTCTTCACTTT	CASRQSGISRLHF
TRBV6-2/TRBV6-3	15	NA	TRBJ2-1	TRBD2	TGTGTCAGCAGTTTTCTGACTAGCGGCTACAATGAGCAGTTCTTC	CVSSFLTSGYNEQFF
TRBV20-1	11	NA	TRBJ2-3	NA	TGCGGTGCTAGAGATCTTAGTACGCAGTATTTT	CGARDLSTQYF
TRBV5-6	14	NA	TRBJ2-6	NA	TGTGCCAGCAGTTTATTTACTGGGGCCAACGTCCTGACTTTC	CASSLFTGANVLTF
TRBV11-2	15	NA	TRBJ1-2	NA	TGTGCCAGCAGCTTATCTCCTCCAAATAACTATGGCCACACCTTC	CASSLSPPNNYGHTF
TRBV28	16	NA	TRBJ1-5	NA	TGTGCCAGTAGTCTAATAAGCAGGGTTACGAATCATCCCCAGCATTTT	CASSLISRVTNHPQHF
TRBV11-2	13	once	TRBJ2-5	NA	TGTGCCGGCAGGCTCGGAGTTAAAGAGACCCAGTACTTC	CAGRLGVKETQYF
TRBV28	16	NA	TRBJ1-5	NA	TGTGCCAGCAGTCTAACAATCAGGGTTACGAATCAGTCCCTGCATTTT	CASSLTIRVTNQSLHF
TRBV24-1	12	once	TRBJ2-7	NA	TGTGCCACCTCTGGCGGGGCCTACGAGCAGTGCTTC	CATSGGAYEQCF
TRBV4-3	13	NA	TRBJ2-7	NA	TGCGTCAGCAGTCAAGCTCGGGCGACCGAGCAGTACTTC	CVSSQARATEQYF
TRBV12-3/TRBV12-4	13	NA	TRBJ2-5	NA	TGTGCCAGCAGTTTAAGTCCTGGAGAGGCTCAGTACTTC	CASSLSPGEAQYF
TRBV28	14	NA	TRBJ2-7	NA	TGTGCCAGCAGTTTCGGAGGTAGGGGGCGGGAGCGGTACTTC	CASSFGGRGRERYF
TRBV20-1	17	many	TRBJ2-1	TRBD2	TGCAGTGCCCCAGGGTCGGGGGGACTAGCGGGAGCTAATGAGCAGTTCTTC	CSAPGSGGLAGANEQFF
TRBV20-1	13	NA	TRBJ2-5	NA	TGCAGTGGGTTACTTGAACCCATGGAGACCCAGTACTTC	CSGLLEPMETQYF
TRBV21-1	17	once	TRBJ2-7	NA	TGTGCCAGCAGCAAGGGACGGAGACCTGACCCAAACTACGAGCAGTACTTC	CASSKGRRPDPNYEQYF
TRBV11-2	15	NA	TRBJ2-1	NA	TGTGCCAGCAGCTATTGTAGCCTTGGGTACGATGAGCAGTTCTTC	CASSYCSLGYDEQFF
TRBV7-8	15	NA	TRBJ2-1	TRBD2	TGTGCCAGCAGGGTTTATAGCGGGCCCTACAATGAGCAGTTCTTC	CASRVYSGPYNEQFF
TRBV18	13	few	TRBJ2-3	NA	TGTGCCAGCTCTCGAAGGGAGCCTGATACGCAGTATTTT	CASSRREPDTQYF
TRBV14	13	NA	TRBJ2-3	NA	TGTGCCAGCAGCCAAGTCTGGCTGGATACGCAGTATTTT	CASSQVWLDTQYF
TRBV11-2	13	NA	TRBJ2-1	NA	TGTGCCAGCACATTAAGAAGGCTACCTGAGCAGTTCTTC	CASTLRRLPEQFF
TRBV7-8	13	few	TRBJ2-5	NA	TGTGCCAGCAGAACAGGGTTTTTGGAGACCCAGTACTTC	CASRTGFLETQYF
TRBV13	17	NA	TRBJ1-6	TRBD1	TGTGCCAGCAGTCCAACGACAGGGGGGCGATTTGACTCACCCCTCTACTTT	CASSPTTGGRFDSPLYF
TRBV4-3	14	NA	TRBJ2-5	NA	TGCGCCAGCAGCGAAGACCAGGAGTGGGAGACCCAGTACTTT	CASSEDQEWETQYF
TRBV11-3	17	NA	TRBJ2-3	NA	TGTACCAGCAGCACCGGAATTAGCGGAACTTTACTAGATACGCAGTATTTT	CTSSTGISGTLLDTQYF
TRBV28	14	NA	TRBJ1-2	NA	TGTACCAGCAGTTTAAGGCACCCCGACTACGGCTACACCTTC	CTSSLRHPDYGYTF
TRBV11-2	18	medium-sized	TRBJ2-1	TRBD2	TGTGCCAGCAGCTTAGTTTTACCCGGGACTAGTAGGGGTAATGAGCAGTTCTTC	CASSLVLPGTSRGNEQFF
TRBV20-1	14	NA	TRBJ2-7	NA	TGCAGTGCGGCGCCTGGCGGAACCCCCTACGAGCACTACTTC	CSAAPGGTPYEHYF
TRBV30	14	NA	TRBJ2-7	NA	TGTGCCTGGAGTATACTTACGGGGCGCCACGAGCAGTACTTC	CAWSILTGRHEQYF
TRBV11-2	18	NA	TRBJ2-7	TRBD2	TGTACCAGCAACTTAACACCACTAGCGGGAAGTAACTCCTACGAGCAGTACTTC	CTSNLTPLAGSNSYEQYF
TRBV6-1	14	NA	TRBJ1-2	NA	TGTGCCAGCAGTGAAATTACATGCCCCTATGGTTACACCTTC	CASSEITCPYGYTF
TRBV5-6	16	many	TRBJ2-2	TRBD2	TGTGCCAGCAGCTCCGGACTAGCGTGGAACACCGGGGAGCTGTTTTTT	CASSSGLAWNTGELFF
TRBV11-2	14	NA	TRBJ2-7	NA	TGTGCCAGCAACTTACTGGCTGGAGAGTACGAGCAGTACTTC	CASNLLAGEYEQYF
TRBV20-1	14	NA	TRBJ2-5	TRBD1	TGCAGTGCTAGACTTGGACAGGCATCGGAGACCCAGTACTTC	CSARLGQASETQYF
TRBV11-2	16	NA	TRBJ2-1	NA	TGTGCCAGCAGGCGGATGATACTAGAGGTGGACAATGAGCAGTTCTTC	CASRRMILEVDNEQFF
TRBV12-3/TRBV12-4	14	many	TRBJ1-3	NA	TGTGCCAGCCCCTCGGGCAGCTCTGGAAACACCATATATTTT	CASPSGSSGNTIYF
TRBV5-5	16	once	TRBJ2-2	NA	TGTGCCAGCAGCTTGTCGCAAATTACGAACACCTGGGAGCTGTTTTTT	CASSLSQITNTWELFF
TRBV25-1	15	NA	TRBJ2-1	TRBD2	TGTGCCAGCAGTGAAACGGGAGGGTCTTACAAAGAGCAGTTCTTC	CASSETGGSYKEQFF
TRBV11-2	14	NA	TRBJ2-1	TRBD1	TGTGCCAGCGGCTGGAGGACAGGGGGACATGATCAGTTCTTC	CASGWRTGGHDQFF
TRBV11-2	13	NA	TRBJ1-5	NA	TGCGCCAGCAGCGAAGACAGGAACCGACCCCAGCATTTT	CASSEDRNRPQHF